This T cell receptor (beta chain) originates from a study of blood T cell repertoires in COVID-19 (dated by TCRdb to the early 2020s). Broadly, across the study: The collaborator samples originated in the United States, Italy and Spain and spanned the acute and convalescent phases of COVID-19. Nearly every sample came with metadata listing a de-identified subject ID, COVID-19 status, age in years and sex. Deeply sampled blood TCRbeta repertoires from subjects exposed to, actively infected with, or recovered from COVID-19 were included in the dataset. Where HLA class I and class II types were available, the types were taken from metadata supplied by the sample provider, not from assay-based typing. The repertoires were made available in a free public database intended to serve as a resource for research on the immune response to SARS-CoV-2. The material from the prospective study consisted of cDNA or gDNA derived from T cells, B-cell-depleted T cells, or PBMCs. Samples came from the ongoing ImmuneRACE study (first 160 participants) plus 1,254 subjects from 6 global collaborators. What the work shows at the level of the full study, not this receptor alone: Clinical and demographic metadata were provided uncurated, with the amount varying by source and participant.

The immunoSEQ Assay, a bias-controlled multiplex PCR, was used to amplify TCRbeta CDR3 regions from genomic DNA. The study's processing was this. The number of nucleated cells in each sample was estimated from the amplification of reference gene primers within the assay. To quantify the absolute abundance of each unique TCRbeta CDR3 rearrangement, sequence reads were collapsed and filtered. For each sample, productive Simpson clonality was calculated by taking the square root of Simpson's diversity index across productive rearrangements. Sourced from immuneACCESS, this table was stored by TCRdb with only in-frame sequences that have V and J called. A share of the clones is absent; for the studies checked, an unresolved V gene accounts for under half, and the remainder has no known explanation. That table is the source of V, J and clone size, and D and trimming were worked out from the DNA. This sample gives 19,000 or so clones in total; more than 85% of them show up just once. The ten top clones hold less than 20% of the sample.

Details on this clone: The clone's antigen remains unknown. It has no much larger one-base neighbor in the sample; base qualities were not kept.

The germline V gene (reference sequence) provides CDR1 MNHNY and CDR2 SVGAGI. The CDR3 runs 14 amino acids, cysteine and phenylalanine included. Just CDR3 DNA is preserved here, 42 bases in frame from base 1. Trimming takes 4 bases from V and 1 base from J, and the germline ends sit 10 bases apart. Collaborating institutions collected whole blood in K2EDTA tubes following their own protocols. For TCRbeta analysis, collaborators shipped samples as frozen whole blood, isolated PBMCs, or DNA extracted from either of those sample types. The specimen sequenced was peripheral blood. The chain employs TRBV6-6 and TRBJ1-2, with no confidently assigned D gene. The sequence was obtained from a man in his 70s with acute or convalescent COVID-19. The CDR3 region: CASSLLALNYGYTF. In nucleotides, the sequence is TGTGCCAGCAGTTTGCTGGCTCTTAACTATGGCTACACCTTC.